This T cell receptor beta chain originates from a study of CD8+ T cells in alopecia areata. Whole-study findings and limits: Mice showed TCR sharing more clearly than patients did, possibly owing to HLA.

Treatment denoted: oral pan-JAK inhibitor, 5-10 mg twice daily. The CDR3 extends over 13 amino acids. Germline V CDR1 and CDR2: GTSNPN, SVGIG (reference sequence). After removal of 3 bases from V and 7 bases from J, the junction contained 6 bases not matched to a gene. In regard to this clone: Its antigen is not identified.

It was cDNA, reverse transcribed from extracted RNA, that served as the sequencing template. TCRdb's table, derived via immunoSEQ multiplex PCR, lists solely in-frame clones and lacks some. The sample holds around 180,000 clones, just under 65% seen once. The chain uses TRBV30 and TRBJ1-1, with TRBD1 matching over 9 bases. The sequencing used CD4+ T cells sorted from blood, collected around week 50, from a patient treated with tofacitinib. The receptor was isolated from a human donor with alopecia areata. This chain's CDR3 is CAWSGDRGGEAFF. For the CDR3, the DNA is TGTGCCTGGAGCGGTGACAGGGGGGGTGAAGCTTTCTTT.